This T cell receptor beta chain was obtained from a study of breast tumors, draining lymph nodes, adjacent tissues. Study-wide results and limits: Tumor TCR diversity was below lymph nodes but above nontumor tissue. Compared with basal-like, luminal-like tumors shared significantly more repertoire with nontumor tissue.

TCRdb re-derived calls from the multiplex PCR reads in MiXCR, one entry per CDR3 protein. Of 15,000 to 20,000 distinct CDR3 sequences in the sample, less than 75% are singletons; the top ten hold more than 15%. The CDR3 loop spans 14 amino acids. Looked up from germline, CDR1 is KGHSH and CDR2 is LQKENI. With 6 bases removed from V and 5 bases from J, the gap between germline ends came to 16 bases. Regarding this clonotype: Its target is unknown.

This chain connects TRBV18 to TRBJ1-1, with D perhaps matching TRBD1 (5 bases). The clonotype originates from a female donor with breast cancer. Some clones in this sample may be carry-over from other donors' samples. The sequenced material came from tumor-adjacent breast tissue. CDR3 coding DNA: TGTGCCAGCTCTCTAGAGGGGTTTCAAACTGAAGCTTTCTTT. It translates to CASSLEGFQTEAFF.